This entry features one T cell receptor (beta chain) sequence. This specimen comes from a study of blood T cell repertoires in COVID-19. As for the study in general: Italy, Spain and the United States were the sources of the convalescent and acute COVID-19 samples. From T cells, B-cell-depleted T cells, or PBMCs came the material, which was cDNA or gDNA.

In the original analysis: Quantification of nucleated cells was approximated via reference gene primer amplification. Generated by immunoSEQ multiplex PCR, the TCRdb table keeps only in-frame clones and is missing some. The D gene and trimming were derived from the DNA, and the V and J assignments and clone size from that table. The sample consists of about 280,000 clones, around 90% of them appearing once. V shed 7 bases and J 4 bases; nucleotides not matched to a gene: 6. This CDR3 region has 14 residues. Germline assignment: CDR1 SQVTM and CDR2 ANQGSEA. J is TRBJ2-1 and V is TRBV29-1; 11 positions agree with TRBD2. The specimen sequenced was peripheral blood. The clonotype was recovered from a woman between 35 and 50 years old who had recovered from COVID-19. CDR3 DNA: TGCAGCGCCGTAGCGGGAGGGTTATACAATGAGCAGTTCTTC. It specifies CSAVAGGLYNEQFF.